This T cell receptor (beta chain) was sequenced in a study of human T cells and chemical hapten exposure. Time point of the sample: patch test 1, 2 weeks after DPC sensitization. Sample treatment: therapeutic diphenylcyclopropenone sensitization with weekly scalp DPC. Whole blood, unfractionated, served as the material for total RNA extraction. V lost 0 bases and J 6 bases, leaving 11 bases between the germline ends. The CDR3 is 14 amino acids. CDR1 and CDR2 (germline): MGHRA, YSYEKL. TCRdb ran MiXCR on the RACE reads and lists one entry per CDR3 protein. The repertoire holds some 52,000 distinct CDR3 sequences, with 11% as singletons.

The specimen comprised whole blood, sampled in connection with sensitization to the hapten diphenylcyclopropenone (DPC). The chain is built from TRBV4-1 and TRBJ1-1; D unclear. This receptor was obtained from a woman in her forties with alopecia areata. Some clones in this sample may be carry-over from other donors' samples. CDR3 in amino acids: CASSQDPMAAEAFF. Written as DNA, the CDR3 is TGCGCCAGCAGCCAAGATCCTATGGCGGCTGAAGCTTTCTTT.